The 11 T cell receptor beta chains below were found in one sample sequenced in a study of T cell repertoires in cytomegalovirus infection. The antigens these receptors bind are not known. Via MiXCR, TCRdb re-called the reads, giving one row per CDR3 protein. Here the sample spans about 920,000 distinct CDR3 sequences, about a third being singletons. The source material was cultured CD8+ T cells from PBMCs, sampled from culture after CMV antigen stimulation. Source of these receptors: a human donor in good health (CMV status not recorded). Some clones in this sample may be carry-over from other donors' samples.

The gene calls are TRBV5-3 and TRBJ2-3, with 10 nucleotides matching TRBD2. TRBV5-3 is treated as an ORF (open reading frame) with a function not yet certain. This CDR3 is built from 16 residues. J gave up 0 bases and V 8 bases, and 9 bases lay outside the gene matches. CDR3 residues: CASNRGAGGSTDTQYF. The CDR3 DNA reads TGTGCCAGCAACCGGGGAGCGGGGGGGAGCACAGATACGCAGTATTTT.

This clonotype was seen a few times. The rearrangement links TRBV6-5 to TRBJ2-1; 13 bases are shared with TRBD2. There are 17 residues in the CDR3. The germline gives CDR1 MNHEY, CDR2 SVGAGI. V trimming: 5 bases; J trimming: 5 bases; junction bases outside the gene matches: 9. The CDR3 sequence is CASSPMTSGGPDNEQFF. CDR3 in DNA: TGTGCCAGCAGTCCAATGACTAGCGGGGGGCCGGACAATGAGCAGTTCTTC.

This clonotype was recorded many times. The V call is TRBV7-9, the J call TRBJ2-2; TRBD2 matches 8 bases. V was clipped by 4 bases and J by 4 bases; unmatched bases: 5. Per the germline V gene, CDR1 is SEHNR and CDR2 is FQNEAQ (reference sequence). The CDR3 contains 15 residues. The CDR3 is CASSSTTSGTGELFF. The CDR3 DNA follows: TGTGCCAGCAGCTCTACCACTAGCGGCACCGGGGAGCTGTTTTTT.

The gene calls are TRBV7-9 and TRBJ1-2; D is perhaps TRBD1 (6 bases). Germline V lookup: CDR1 SEHNR, CDR2 FQNEAQ (reference sequence). Deletions cut 0 bases from V and 4 bases from J, with 15 bases between. The CDR3 covers 16 residues. CDR3 protein: CASSLAGGRGSYGYTF. The CDR3 coding sequence is TGTGCCAGCAGCTTAGCAGGGGGGCGGGGATCCTATGGCTACACCTTC.

The V and J genes are TRBV19 and TRBJ1-4; maybe TRBD1 (6 bases). Trimming removed 9 bases from V and 8 bases from J, with 16 bases in between. CDR1 and CDR2 (germline): LNHDA, SQIVND (reference sequence). The CDR3 has 13 amino acids. CDR3 loop: CASQKGQREKLFF. The CDR3, as DNA: TGTGCCAGCCAAAAAGGACAGAGGGAAAAACTGTTTTTT. Full variable domain (rest looked up from reference TRBV19 and TRBJ1-4): DGGITQSPKYLFRKEGQNVTLSCEQNLNHDAMYWYRQDPGQGLRLIYYSQIVNDFQKGDIAEGYSVSREKKESFPLTVTSAQKNPTAFYLCASQKGQREKLFFGSGTQLSVL.

This clonotype was found many times. The V and J genes are TRBV6-1 and TRBJ2-5, with TRBD1 matching over 9 bases. This CDR3 is built from 14 residues. Germline lookup yields CDR1 MNHNS and CDR2 SASEGT. V was clipped by 5 bases and J by 4 bases; unmatched bases: 5. CDR3 region: CASSSKDRGETQYF. For the CDR3, the DNA is TGTGCCAGCAGTTCAAAGGACAGGGGAGAGACCCAGTACTTC.

V usage is TRBV7-4 and J usage is TRBJ1-6; weak D call: TRBD1 (5 bases). Trimming pared 5 bases from V and 10 bases from J, leaving 9 bases between. Germline V gives CDR1 SGHVT, CDR2 SQSDAQ. The CDR3 contains 12 residues. The CDR3 spells CASSDSKSPLHF. CDR3 in DNA: TGTGCCAGCAGCGACAGCAAATCACCCCTCCACTTT.

This clonotype was counted at least ten times. The chain carries TRBV7-2 and TRBJ2-3; TRBD2 agrees at 11 bases. Germline CDR1 SGHTA, CDR2 FQGNSA. This CDR3 region has 17 residues. V lost 4 bases and J lost 8; bases outside the gene matches: 14. The DNA for the CDR3 is TGTGCCAGCAGCTCCCCGACTAGCGGGGAACAATATCGTACGCAGTATTTT. It yields the protein CASSSPTSGEQYRTQYF.

The chain combines TRBV12-3 or TRBV12-4 with TRBJ2-3, with 8 bases matching TRBD2. With V trimmed by 6 bases and J by 0 bases, 11 bases remained unmatched. The CDR3 has 17 residues. The CDR3 here is CASRRRAGGGSTDTQYF. The CDR3 DNA follows: TGTGCCAGCAGGCGACGGGCGGGGGGAGGAAGCACAGATACGCAGTATTTT.

This rearrangement joins TRBV6-5 to TRBJ2-7; possibly TRBD1 or TRBD2 for D (5 bases each). The CDR3 is 12 residues long. V was pared by 7 bases and J by 12 bases, with 19 bases between. From germline, CDR1 is MNHEY and CDR2 SVGAGI. The CDR3 region has the DNA TGTGCCAGCATCAACGGGACGGGGTGGAGGTACTTC. Protein product: CASINGTGWRYF.

Of note for this clonotype: A much larger clone lies a single base off, so this may be a read error. The V call is TRBV7-6, the J call TRBJ1-5; D is unresolved. The CDR3 runs to 13 residues. Germline V gene lookup returns CDR1 SGHVS and CDR2 FNYEAQ. The CDR3 region has the DNA TGTGTCAGCAGCCCGGACCTCACTCAGCCCCAGCATTTT. This gives the protein CVSSPDLTQPQHF.